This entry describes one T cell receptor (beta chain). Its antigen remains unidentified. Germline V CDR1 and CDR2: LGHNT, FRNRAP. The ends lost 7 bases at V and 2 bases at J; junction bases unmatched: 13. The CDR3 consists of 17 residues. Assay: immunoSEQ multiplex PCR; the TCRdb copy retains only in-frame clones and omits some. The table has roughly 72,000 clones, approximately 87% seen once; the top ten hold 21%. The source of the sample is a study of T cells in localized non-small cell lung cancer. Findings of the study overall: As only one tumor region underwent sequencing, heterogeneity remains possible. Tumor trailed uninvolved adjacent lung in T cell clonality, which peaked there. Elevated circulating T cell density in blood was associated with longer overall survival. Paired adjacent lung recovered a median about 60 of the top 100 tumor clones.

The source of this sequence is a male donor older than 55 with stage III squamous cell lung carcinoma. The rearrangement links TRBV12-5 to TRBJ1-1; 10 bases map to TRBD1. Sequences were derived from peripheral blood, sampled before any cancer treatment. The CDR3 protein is CASAITGQGGINTEAFF. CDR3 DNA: TGTGCTAGTGCCATTACCGGACAGGGGGGGATCAACACTGAAGCTTTCTTT.